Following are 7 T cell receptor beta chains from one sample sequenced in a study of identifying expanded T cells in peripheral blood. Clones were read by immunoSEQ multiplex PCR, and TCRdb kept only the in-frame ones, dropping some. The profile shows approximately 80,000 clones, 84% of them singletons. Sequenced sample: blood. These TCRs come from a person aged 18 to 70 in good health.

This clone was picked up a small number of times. The CDR3 is CASSVQGQETQYF. The CDR3 region has the DNA TGTGCCAGTAGTGTACAGGGACAAGAGACCCAGTACTTC. V and J are TRBV19 and TRBJ2-5, with TRBD1 as a possible D gene (6 bases). This CDR3 has 13 residues. The germline V gene encodes CDR1 LNHDA and CDR2 SQIVND (reference sequence). V was cut by 5 bases and J by 2 bases, with 9 bases left in between.

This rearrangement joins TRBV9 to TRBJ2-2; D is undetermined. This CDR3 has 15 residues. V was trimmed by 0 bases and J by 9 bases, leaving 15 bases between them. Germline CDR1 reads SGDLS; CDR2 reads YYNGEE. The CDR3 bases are TGTGCCAGCAGCGTAGAGGGCGGAACTAACCGGGAGCTGTTTTTT. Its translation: CASSVEGGTNRELFF.

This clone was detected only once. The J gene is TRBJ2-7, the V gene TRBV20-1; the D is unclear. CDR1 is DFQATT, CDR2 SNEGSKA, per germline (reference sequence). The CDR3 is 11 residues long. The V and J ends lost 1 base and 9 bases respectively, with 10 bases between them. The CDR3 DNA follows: TGCAGTGCTAGAGTAGGCGATAGGCAGTACTTC. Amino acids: CSARVGDRQYF.

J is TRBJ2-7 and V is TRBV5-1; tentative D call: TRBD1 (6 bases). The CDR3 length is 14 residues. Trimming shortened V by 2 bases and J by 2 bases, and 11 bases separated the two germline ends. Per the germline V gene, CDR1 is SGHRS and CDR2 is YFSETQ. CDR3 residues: CASSFAGAAYEQYF. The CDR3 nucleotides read TGCGCCAGCAGCTTTGCAGGGGCCGCCTACGAGCAGTACTTC.

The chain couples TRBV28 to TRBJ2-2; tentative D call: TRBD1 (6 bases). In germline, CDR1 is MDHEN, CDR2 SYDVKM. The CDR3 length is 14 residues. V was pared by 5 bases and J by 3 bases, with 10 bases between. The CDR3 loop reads CASSDGQYTGELFF. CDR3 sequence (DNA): TGTGCCAGCAGTGACGGACAGTACACCGGGGAGCTGTTTTTT.

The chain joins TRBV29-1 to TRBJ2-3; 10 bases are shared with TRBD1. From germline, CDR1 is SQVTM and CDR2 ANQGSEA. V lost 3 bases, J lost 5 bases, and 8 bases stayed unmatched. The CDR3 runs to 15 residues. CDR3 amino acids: CSVDDRGLGKDTQYF. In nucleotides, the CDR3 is TGCAGCGTTGACGACAGGGGGCTTGGTAAAGATACGCAGTATTTT.

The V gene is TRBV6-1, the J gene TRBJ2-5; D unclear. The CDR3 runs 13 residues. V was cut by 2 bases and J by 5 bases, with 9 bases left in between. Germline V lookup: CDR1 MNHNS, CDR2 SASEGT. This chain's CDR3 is CASSEPGRETQYF. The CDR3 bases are TGTGCCAGCAGTGAACCCGGGCGGGAGACCCAGTACTTC.